The TCR beta chain described here comes from a study of blood T cell repertoires in COVID-19. At the level of the study: Samples taken during acute and convalescent COVID-19 were collected in the United States, Italy and Spain.

CDR1 is KGHSH and CDR2 is LQKENI in the germline V gene. V dropped 3 bases and J dropped 6 bases, with 15 bases sitting between them. This CDR3 contains 14 residues. Original methodology: Cell counts per sample came from amplifying reference gene primers. Using immunoSEQ multiplex PCR, the repertoire was profiled, and TCRdb retains in-frame clones only, with some absent. Clone size and the V and J calls come from that table; the DNA yielded D and trimming. The data contain about 200,000 clones, roughly 84% of them singletons. V and J are TRBV18 and TRBJ2-7, with no clear D. This sequence originates from a woman of 80 years or more with acute or convalescent COVID-19. The sample was peripheral blood. CDR3 DNA: TGTGCCAGCTCACCCGTCGCTATTTCCGTCGAGCAGTACTTC. It yields the protein CASSPVAISVEQYF. The complete variable domain, with remaining parts taken from reference TRBV18 and TRBJ2-7, reads NAGVMQNPRHLVRRRGQEARLRCSPMKGHSHVYWYRQLPEEGLKFMVYLQKENIIDESGMPKERFSAEFPKEGPSILRIQQVVRGDSAAYFCASSPVAISVEQYFGPGTRLTVT.